What follows describes a single TCR beta chain. The record originates from a study of memory CD8 T cells in hepatitis C reinfection. The overall study: A positive HCV RNA test after two negatives ≥60 days apart defined reinfection. Pre-reinfection sampling occurred 55 to 20 weeks ahead of detected reinfection.

The CDR3 totals 16 residues. As for time point: pre-reinfection, 55 to 20 weeks before reinfection detection. The sorted cells went straight to TCR sequencing with no prior in vitro expansion. Donors came from people who inject drugs enrolled in HEPCO, Canada. At all three reinfection time points, viable CD3+ CD8+ CD45RO- cells from two donors served as controls. This table comes from immunoSEQ multiplex PCR, and its TCRdb copy is limited to in-frame clones, with some not included. The sample records under 60,000 clones, just under 90% being singletons. The receptor was derived from a young man with hepatitis C virus infection. Sequencing was done on a sample of naive CD8+ T cells sorted from blood. V gene TRBV12-1 combines with J gene TRBJ2-1; TRBD2 is the table's D call and was not checked against the DNA. TRBV12-1 is noted as a pseudogene. The CDR3 region has the DNA TGTGCCAGCAGCTTTTGGGACTTGAGCTCCTACAATGAGCAGTTCTTC. It translates to CASSFWDLSSYNEQFF.